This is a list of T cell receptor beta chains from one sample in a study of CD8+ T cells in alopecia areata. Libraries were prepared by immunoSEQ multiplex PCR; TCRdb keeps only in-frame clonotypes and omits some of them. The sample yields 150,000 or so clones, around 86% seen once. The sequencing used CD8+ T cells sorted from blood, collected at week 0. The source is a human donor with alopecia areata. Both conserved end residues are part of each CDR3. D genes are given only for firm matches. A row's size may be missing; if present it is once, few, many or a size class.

TGTGCCAGCAGCTTAAAGAACAGGGGGGGATACGAGCAGTACTTC CASSLKNRGGYEQYF TRBJ2-7 NA NA TRBV7-9
TGTGCCAGCAGCACATATAGCGGGAGTAGCACAGATACGCAGTATTTT CASSTYSGSSTDTQYF TRBJ2-3 TRBD2 NA TRBV7-6
TGTGCCAGCAGCGGCATGGGGACAGGGTACTACGAGCAGTACTTC CASSGMGTGYYEQYF TRBJ2-7 TRBD1 NA TRBV7-9
TGCGCCAGCAGCTCAGGGGGTGAACTATACGAGCAGTACTTC CASSSGGELYEQYF TRBJ2-7 TRBD1 NA TRBV5-1
TGCGCCAGCAGCTTGGACAGGTCCTACAATGAGCAGTTCTTC CASSLDRSYNEQFF TRBJ2-1 NA NA TRBV5-1
TGTGCCAGCAGTGATTTTGTTGGGCAGGGGTACGAGCAGTACTTC CASSDFVGQGYEQYF TRBJ2-7 NA NA TRBV2
TGCGCCAGCGAGGGTAAGCAATGGAATGAGCAGTTCTTC CASEGKQWNEQFF TRBJ2-1 NA NA TRBV10-2
TGTGCCAGCAGTTACGGACAGGAGGTCAGCTATGGCTACACCTTC CASSYGQEVSYGYTF TRBJ1-2 TRBD1 once TRBV6-5
TGCAGCGCCGACCCCGAGGGGGCCGGGGAGCTGTTTTTT CSADPEGAGELFF TRBJ2-2 NA NA TRBV29-1
TGTGCCAGCAGCCCGTACACGGGGTCTGAGCAGTTCTTC CASSPYTGSEQFF TRBJ2-1 NA NA TRBV13
TGTGCCAGCAGCTTGCAGGGACCGAACACTGAAGCCTTCTTT CASSLQGPNTEAFF TRBJ1-1 NA NA TRBV5-6
TGTGCCAGCAGGGGGACTAGTGGATACAATGAGCAGTTCTTC CASRGTSGYNEQFF TRBJ2-1 TRBD2 NA TRBV7-9
TGTGCCTGGAATGGACAGAACTACGAGCAGTACTTC CAWNGQNYEQYF TRBJ2-7 NA NA TRBV30
TGCAGCGTTGATGGTGGAGGGCGCTCCCCCTACGAGCAGTACTTC CSVDGGGRSPYEQYF TRBJ2-7 NA once TRBV29-1
TGCGCCAGCAGCACCCTAACGACAGGGAACACTGAAGCTTTCTTT CASSTLTTGNTEAFF TRBJ1-1 NA NA TRBV5-1
TGTGCCAGCAGTGCGTATCCCTCGGGGAACACTGAAGCTTTCTTT CASSAYPSGNTEAFF TRBJ1-1 NA NA TRBV2
TGTGCCAGCAGCTTATTTGGTAGGCAAAACGGAAATCAGCCCCAGCATTTT CASSLFGRQNGNQPQHF TRBJ1-5 NA NA TRBV7-8
TGCAGCGTTGAACAGGACGAATACGAGCAGTACTTC CSVEQDEYEQYF TRBJ2-7 NA NA TRBV29-1
TGTGCCAGCAGCACAGGACGGGACAATGAGCAGTTCTTC CASSTGRDNEQFF TRBJ2-1 NA NA TRBV5-5
TGTGCCAGCAGCACGAATAGAGGACACAACGTCCTGACTTTC CASSTNRGHNVLTF TRBJ2-6 NA NA TRBV7-9
TGTGCCAGCAGCTATAGTCCCAGGGGCTTGGATGGGGCCAACGTCCTGACTTTC CASSYSPRGLDGANVLTF TRBJ2-6 NA once TRBV7-9
TGTGCCAGCAGCCAAGCGGGAGAGGTAGATACGCAGTATTTT CASSQAGEVDTQYF TRBJ2-3 TRBD2 NA TRBV7-9
TGTGCCTGGAGCGAAATGGGACTAGGGAAGAATGAGCAGTTCTTC CAWSEMGLGKNEQFF TRBJ2-1 TRBD2 NA TRBV30
TGCAGCGTTGAAGATCCCCAGGCAGCGGGTACGCAGTATTTT CSVEDPQAAGTQYF TRBJ2-3 NA once TRBV29-1
TGTGCCAGCAGAGGCACAGGAGATACGCAGTATTTT CASRGTGDTQYF TRBJ2-3 NA NA TRBV9
TGTGCCAGCTCACCTAGCGGGTCCTACGAGCAGTACTTC CASSPSGSYEQYF TRBJ2-7 TRBD2 NA TRBV18
TGTGCTAGTGGTTTAGAAATACCCGGGACTAGCTCCGCCGGGGAGCTGTTTTTT CASGLEIPGTSSAGELFF TRBJ2-2 TRBD2 NA TRBV12-5
TGCGCCAGCAGCCAAGCGGACAGGGAAATTTACGAGCAGTACTTC CASSQADREIYEQYF TRBJ2-7 TRBD1 NA TRBV4-1
TGTGCCAGCAGTGTCCGACGCGACAGGGTAAAAGATACGCAGTATTTT CASSVRRDRVKDTQYF TRBJ2-3 TRBD1 NA TRBV6-1
TGTGCCAGCAGTTTAGACGGAGAGACCCAGTACTTC CASSLDGETQYF TRBJ2-5 NA NA TRBV27
TGTGCCAGCAGCTTATATTTCGGTCGAGGGGGCTCTGGAAACACCATATATTTT CASSLYFGRGGSGNTIYF TRBJ1-3 NA NA TRBV11-2
TGTGCCAGCAGCTACAGGGAGAGGAGCCGGGACACTGAAGCTTTCTTT CASSYRERSRDTEAFF TRBJ1-1 NA NA TRBV5-8
TGTGCCAGTAGGGAGACTAGCGGGAGGGCAGGCACCGGGGAGCTGTTTTTT CASRETSGRAGTGELFF TRBJ2-2 TRBD2 NA TRBV19